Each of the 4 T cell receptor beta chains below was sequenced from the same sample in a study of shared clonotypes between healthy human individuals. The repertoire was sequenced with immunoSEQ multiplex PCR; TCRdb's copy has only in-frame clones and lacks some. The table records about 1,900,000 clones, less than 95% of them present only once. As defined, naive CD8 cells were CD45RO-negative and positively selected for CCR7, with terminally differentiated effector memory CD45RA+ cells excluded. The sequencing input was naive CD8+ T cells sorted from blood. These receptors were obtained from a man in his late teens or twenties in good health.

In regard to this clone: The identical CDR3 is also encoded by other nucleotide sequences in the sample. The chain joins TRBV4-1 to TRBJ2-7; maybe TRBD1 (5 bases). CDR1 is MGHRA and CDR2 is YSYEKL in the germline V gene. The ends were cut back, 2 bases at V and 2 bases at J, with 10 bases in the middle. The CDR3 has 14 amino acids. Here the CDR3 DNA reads TGCGCCAGCAGCCAACTCTCAGGGACCTACGAGCAGTACTTC. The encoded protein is CASSQLSGTYEQYF.

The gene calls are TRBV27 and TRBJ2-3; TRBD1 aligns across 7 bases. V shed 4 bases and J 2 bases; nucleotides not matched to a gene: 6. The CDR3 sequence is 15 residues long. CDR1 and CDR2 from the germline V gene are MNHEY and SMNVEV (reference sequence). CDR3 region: CASSYRDSYTDTQYF. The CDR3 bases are TGTGCCAGCAGTTACCGGGACAGTTACACAGATACGCAGTATTTT.

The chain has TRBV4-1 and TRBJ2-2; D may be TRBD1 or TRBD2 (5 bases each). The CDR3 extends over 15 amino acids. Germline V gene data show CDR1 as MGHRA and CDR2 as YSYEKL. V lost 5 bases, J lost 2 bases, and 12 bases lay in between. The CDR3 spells CASSGRDLNTGELFF. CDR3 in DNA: TGCGCCAGCAGCGGCCGGGACCTAAACACCGGGGAGCTGTTTTTT.

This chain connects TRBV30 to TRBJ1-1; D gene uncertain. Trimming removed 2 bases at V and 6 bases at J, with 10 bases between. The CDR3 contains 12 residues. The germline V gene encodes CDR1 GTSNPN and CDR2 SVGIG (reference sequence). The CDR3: CAWSPHPAEAFF. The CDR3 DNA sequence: TGTGCCTGGAGTCCTCATCCGGCTGAAGCTTTCTTT.